These 25 T cell receptor beta chains originate from one sample sequenced in a study of blood T cell repertoires in COVID-19. Some clones are missing from TCRdb's copy, which holds only in-frame ones; the method was immunoSEQ multiplex PCR. This sample has 93,000 or so clones, with more than 75% found just once. Sequencing was carried out using peripheral blood. Receptors originate from a human donor in a cohort sampled during active COVID-19.

The rearrangement uses TRBV28 and TRBJ2-7, with TRBD1 as a possible D gene (6 bases). Trimming cost V 2 bases and J 3 bases, with 14 bases left between them. This CDR3 spans 15 amino acids. CDR1 is MDHEN, CDR2 SYDVKM, per germline. CDR3 in DNA: TGTGCCAGCAGTTTACAGGGGACGGCTGTCTACGAGCAGTACTTC. Translating gives CASSLQGTAVYEQYF.

The chain recombines TRBV21-1 with TRBJ2-7; the DNA was not compared with TRBD2, the D call given in the table. TRBV21-1 is a documented pseudogene. The CDR3 sequence is 13 residues long. Here the CDR3 reads CASSKGGGTEQYF. The CDR3 DNA reads TGTGCCAGCAGCAAAGGAGGAGGGACCGAGCAGTACTTC.

The CDR3 loop reads CASSPTGAYEQYF. Written as DNA, the CDR3 is TGTGCCAGCAGCCCTACAGGGGCCTACGAGCAGTACTTC. The V and J genes are TRBV13 and TRBJ2-7; 7 bases match TRBD1. V was pared by 5 bases and J by 2 bases, with 3 bases of the junction left unmatched. The CDR3 consists of 13 residues. Germline lookup yields CDR1 PRHDT and CDR2 FYEKMQ (reference sequence).

V gene TRBV6-5 combines with J gene TRBJ1-2; 8 positions match TRBD1. CDR3 length: 13 amino acids. Germline-derived CDR1 and CDR2 are MNHEY and SVGAGI. V dropped 4 bases and J dropped 3; count of bases not matched to a gene: 1. The CDR3: CASSSTGDYGYTF. In DNA form, the CDR3 reads TGTGCCAGCAGTTCGACAGGGGACTATGGCTACACCTTC.

The V call is TRBV20-1, the J call TRBJ1-5; D is undetermined. V was trimmed by 3 bases and J by 5 bases, leaving 11 bases between them. The CDR3 consists of 13 residues. Germline assignment: CDR1 DFQATT and CDR2 SNEGSKA (reference sequence). CDR3 in amino acids: CSASRSGDQPQHF. CDR3 sequence (DNA): TGCAGTGCTAGTAGGTCAGGTGATCAGCCCCAGCATTTT.

V usage is TRBV6-5 and J usage is TRBJ2-2; 7 nucleotides agree with TRBD1. Germline V CDR1 and CDR2: MNHEY, SVGAGI. This CDR3 has 13 amino acids. With 7 bases clipped from V and 3 bases from J, the junction kept 2 bases outside the gene matches. CDR3 bases: TGTGCCAGCAACAGGGGCGACACCGGGGAGCTGTTTTTT. Translated: CASNRGDTGELFF.

The rearrangement joins TRBV12-5 to TRBJ1-1; TRBD1 aligns across 7 bases. There are 12 residues in the CDR3. The germline V gene encodes CDR1 LGHNT and CDR2 FRNRAP. Germline trimming cut 6 bases from V and 6 bases from J; bases unmatched to any gene: 4. The CDR3 spells CASGSDRAEAFF. CDR3 DNA: TGTGCTAGTGGGTCAGACAGGGCTGAAGCTTTCTTT.

The rearrangement joins TRBV18 to TRBJ2-4, with D tentatively TRBD1 (6 bases). The CDR3 is 17 residues long. Germline CDR1 and CDR2: KGHSH and LQKENI. Trimming removed 3 bases at V and 9 bases at J, with 24 bases between. The CDR3 loop reads CASSPRVLGAQVGIQYF. DNA of the CDR3: TGTGCCAGCTCACCGCGCGTCCTGGGGGCGCAGGTGGGCATTCAGTACTTC.

The chain recombines TRBV5-4 with TRBJ1-5; D gene unclear. Germline V gene sequence: CDR1 SGHNT, CDR2 YYREEE (reference sequence). With 3 bases removed from V and 4 bases from J, the gap between germline ends came to 8 bases. The CDR3 contains 13 residues. As DNA, the CDR3 is TGTGCCAGCAGCTCCGATCGGAATCAGCCCCAGCATTTT. It is translated as CASSSDRNQPQHF. Combining the CDR3 with reference TRBV5-4 and TRBJ1-5 gives the whole variable domain ETGVTQSPTHLIKTRGQQVTLRCSSQSGHNTVSWYQQALGQGPQFIFQYYREEENGRGNFPPRFSGLQFPNYSSELNVNALELDDSALYLCASSSDRNQPQHFGDGTRLSIL.

The chain has TRBV19 and TRBJ2-2; 9 bases map to TRBD2. Germline CDR1 reads LNHDA; CDR2 reads SQIVND (reference sequence). This CDR3 contains 17 residues. V dropped 0 bases and J dropped 4; count of bases not matched to a gene: 6. The chain's CDR3 is CASSIDAAGGGTGELFF. The CDR3 DNA reads TGTGCCAGTAGTATAGATGCGGCGGGAGGGGGCACCGGGGAGCTGTTTTTT.

This rearrangement joins TRBV3-1 (or the pseudogene TRBV3-2) to TRBJ2-1; 10 nucleotides match TRBD1. This CDR3 region has 16 residues. Per the germline V gene, CDR1 is LGHDT and CDR2 is YNNKEL (reference sequence). V shed 6 bases, J shed 4 bases, and the junction held 9 bases outside the gene matches. The CDR3 region is CASRGPGQGKYNEQFF. DNA for the CDR3: TGTGCCAGCAGGGGACCGGGACAGGGGAAATACAATGAGCAGTTCTTC.

The J gene is TRBJ1-1, the V gene TRBV5-4; perhaps TRBD1 as D (5 bases). The germline V gene has CDR1 SGHNT and CDR2 YYREEE (reference sequence). There are 15 residues in the CDR3. Trimming took off 0 bases at V and 1 base at J, with 10 bases between the two ends. DNA for the CDR3: TGTGCCAGCAGCTTGGTCGTGGGGGGGAACACTGAAGCTTTCTTT. As protein: CASSLVVGGNTEAFF.

The chain recombines TRBV11-2 with TRBJ2-7; D might be TRBD2 (5 bases). There are 15 residues in the CDR3. Germline CDR1 is SGHAT and CDR2 is FQNNGV. Trimming took 0 bases from V and 5 from J, leaving 14 bases between them. Here the CDR3 DNA reads TGTGCCAGCAGCTTAGAGAGGGCCTCAGTCCACGAGCAGTACTTC. Its protein is CASSLERASVHEQYF.

This chain uses TRBV7-9 with TRBJ2-3, with D perhaps matching TRBD1 (6 bases). Germline-derived CDR1 and CDR2 are SEHNR and FQNEAQ (reference sequence). The CDR3 has 15 residues. V lost 5 bases, J lost 2 bases, and 14 bases lay in between. The CDR3, as DNA: TGTGCCAGCAGCGTGCCGACAGGTTTCACAGATACGCAGTATTTT. Encoded protein: CASSVPTGFTDTQYF.

The V call is TRBV4-1, the J call TRBJ2-5, with D maybe TRBD2 (6 bases). Germline CDR1 is MGHRA and CDR2 is YSYEKL. The CDR3 runs to 15 residues. The V gene lost 4 bases and the J gene lost 7 bases, with 19 bases spanning the gap. CDR3 in DNA: TGCGCCAGCAGCCTTACCCCGGCTAGCGACGTGACCCAGTACTTC. It encodes CASSLTPASDVTQYF.

This clone was recorded only once. The chain has TRBV7-2 and TRBJ1-2; the D is unclear. The V end was cut by 1 base, the J end by 2 bases, with 8 bases between. CDR3 size: 14 residues. Germline V CDR1 and CDR2: SGHTA, FQGNSA. The DNA of the CDR3 is TGTGCCAGCAGCTTAGTTACAGAAAACTATGGCTACACCTTC. Its translation: CASSLVTENYGYTF.

The chain has TRBV19 and TRBJ1-1, with D uncertain. Germline V gives CDR1 LNHDA, CDR2 SQIVND (reference sequence). V lost 0 bases and J lost 11, with 16 bases in between. The CDR3 loop spans 14 amino acids. CDR3 amino acids: CASSIDHSRVWAFF. The CDR3 bases are TGTGCCAGTAGTATAGACCATAGTCGGGTATGGGCTTTCTTT. Based on the CDR3 plus reference TRBV19 and TRBJ1-1, the full variable domain is DGGITQSPKYLFRKEGQNVTLSCEQNLNHDAMYWYRQDPGQGLRLIYYSQIVNDFQKGDIAEGYSVSREKKESFPLTVTSAQKNPTAFYLCASSIDHSRVWAFFGQGTRLTVV.

This chain links TRBV18 with TRBJ2-7; 8 nucleotides align to TRBD1. There are 13 residues in the CDR3. The junction had 0 bases not matched to a gene; V was cut back by 5 bases and J by 0 bases. Germline V gene lookup returns CDR1 KGHSH and CDR2 LQKENI. The CDR3 DNA reads as TGTGCCAGCTCAGGGACAGGCTCCTACGAGCAGTACTTC. Translating gives CASSGTGSYEQYF.

The rearrangement links TRBV29-1 to TRBJ2-1; 9 positions match TRBD2. The germline gives CDR1 SQVTM, CDR2 ANQGSEA. The CDR3 loop spans 16 amino acids. Trimming at V came to 1 base and at J to 3 bases, leaving 7 bases not matched to a gene. The CDR3 DNA follows: TGCAGCGTTGAAGGTCTAGCGACTAGCGGCTACAATGAGCAGTTCTTC. It encodes CSVEGLATSGYNEQFF.

V gene TRBV2 combines with J gene TRBJ2-5, with TRBD1 matching 8 bases. V trimming: 10 bases; J trimming: 4 bases; junction bases outside the gene matches: 14. The CDR3 is 15 amino acids. Germline V gene data show CDR1 as SNHLY and CDR2 as FYNNEI. The CDR3 sequence: CATTSPRGLGETQYF. CDR3 in DNA: TGTGCCACCACATCACCCAGGGGGCTGGGAGAGACCCAGTACTTC.

The V call is TRBV6-4, the J call TRBJ2-7; D not resolved. The CDR3 has 12 residues. V was pared by 7 bases and J by 4 bases, with 11 bases between. Germline CDR1 reads MRHNA; CDR2 reads SNTAGT. CDR3 coding DNA: TGTGCCAGCACCCGCCCTCGGTACGAGCAGTACTTC. The encoded protein is CASTRPRYEQYF.

The rearrangement uses TRBV20-1 and TRBJ2-3; TRBD1 aligns across 8 bases. The CDR3 spans 23 residues. From germline, CDR1 is DFQATT and CDR2 SNEGSKA (reference sequence). J was trimmed by 10 bases and V by 3 bases; bases with no gene match: 39. The CDR3 nucleotides read TGCAGTGCTAGTGGTACTCCAGGGGGCCTTCTAGCATCGGACAACGTTTTGTTCGGGGCGCAGTATTTT. This encodes CSASGTPGGLLASDNVLFGAQYF.

In this sample, this clone turned up a few times. The CDR3 region is CASSEGTGDESYEQYF. CDR3 coding DNA: TGTGCCAGCAGTGAAGGGACAGGGGATGAATCCTACGAGCAGTACTTC. The gene calls are TRBV6-1 and TRBJ2-7, with 9 bases aligning to TRBD1. Trimming cost V 1 base and J 1 base; bases outside gene matches: 5. Germline CDR1 reads MNHNS; CDR2 reads SASEGT. The CDR3 loop spans 16 amino acids.

This clone was seen a single time. This sequence joins TRBV12-3 or TRBV12-4 and TRBJ2-7; 10 positions match TRBD2. The CDR3 runs 12 residues. Trimming cost V 6 bases and J 12 bases; bases outside gene matches: 8. CDR3 nucleotide sequence: TGTGCCAGCAGCCCCGGACTAGCGGACCCGTACTTC. Amino acids: CASSPGLADPYF.

The chain couples TRBV7-6 to TRBJ1-1; 7 bases match TRBD1. V dropped 5 bases and J dropped 0; count of bases not matched to a gene: 9. Per germline, CDR1 SGHVS and CDR2 FNYEAQ. This CDR3 spans 16 amino acids. The CDR3 DNA is TGTGCCAGCAGCCTAGGGGGGGACAGTTTGAACACTGAAGCTTTCTTT. Translated, it gives CASSLGGDSLNTEAFF.